This T cell receptor (beta chain) was identified in a study of blood T cell repertoires in COVID-19. As for the study in general: COVID-19 samples, acute and convalescent, were from the United States, Italy and Spain. T cells, B-cell-depleted T cells, or PBMCs supplied cDNA or gDNA.

In the original processing: For nucleated cells, counts were estimated from reference gene primer amplification. Produced via immunoSEQ multiplex PCR; TCRdb's table is partial and in-frame only. The DNA was the basis for D and trimming; V, J and clone size are from that table. The sample contains about 170,000 clones, roughly 85% of which appear only once. From germline, CDR1 is LNHDA and CDR2 SQIVND (reference sequence). This CDR3 is built from 19 residues. J was trimmed by 0 bases and V by 5 bases; bases with no gene match: 15. Sequenced material: peripheral blood. The chain links TRBV19 to TRBJ2-3, with 9 bases identical to TRBD2. The TCR comes from a woman aged 80 or over with active or convalescent COVID-19. CDR3 coding DNA: TGTGCCAGTAGTCTCTTGGGCATTAGCGGGAGCGCTAGCACAGATACGCAGTATTTT. Protein product: CASSLLGISGSASTDTQYF.